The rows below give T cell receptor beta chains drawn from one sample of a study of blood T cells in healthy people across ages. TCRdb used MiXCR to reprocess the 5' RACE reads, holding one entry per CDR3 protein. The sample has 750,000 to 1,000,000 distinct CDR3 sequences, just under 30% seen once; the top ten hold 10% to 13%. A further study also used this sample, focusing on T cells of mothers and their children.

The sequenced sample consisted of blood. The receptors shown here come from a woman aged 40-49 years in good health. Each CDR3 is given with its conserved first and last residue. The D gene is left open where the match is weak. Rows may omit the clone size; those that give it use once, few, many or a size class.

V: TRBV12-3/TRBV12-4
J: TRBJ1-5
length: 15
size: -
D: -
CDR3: CASSSFKGSNQPQHF
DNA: TGTGCCAGCAGCTCATTTAAAGGTAGCAATCAGCCCCAGCATTTT

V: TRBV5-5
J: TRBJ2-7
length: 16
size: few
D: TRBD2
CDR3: CASSLGLAGGQNEQYF
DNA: TGTGCCAGCAGCCTAGGACTAGCGGGGGGTCAGAATGAGCAGTACTTC

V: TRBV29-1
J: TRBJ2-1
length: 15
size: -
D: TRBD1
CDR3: CSVDGGQGAFDEQFF
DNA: TGCAGCGTTGATGGGGGACAGGGGGCATTCGATGAGCAGTTCTTC

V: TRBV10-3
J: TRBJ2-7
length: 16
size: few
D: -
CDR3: CAISDPSTERTYEQYF
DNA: TGTGCCATCAGTGACCCCTCGACAGAACGAACTTACGAGCAGTACTTC

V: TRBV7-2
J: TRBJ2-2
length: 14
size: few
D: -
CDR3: CASSSRVDPGELFF
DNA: TGTGCCAGCAGCTCCAGGGTGGACCCCGGGGAGCTGTTTTTT

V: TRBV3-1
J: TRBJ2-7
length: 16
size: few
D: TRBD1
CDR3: CASSQGTYRGRVEQYF
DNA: TGTGCCAGCAGCCAAGGGACGTACAGGGGGCGGGTCGAGCAGTACTTC

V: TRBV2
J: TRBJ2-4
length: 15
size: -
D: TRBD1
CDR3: CASSSRDRGKNIQYF
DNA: TGTGCCAGCAGTTCCCGGGACAGGGGAAAAAACATTCAGTACTTC

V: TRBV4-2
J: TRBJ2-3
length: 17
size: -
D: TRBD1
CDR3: CASSQDLTGKFSDTQYF
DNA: TGTGCCAGCAGCCAAGATTTGACAGGGAAGTTTTCAGATACGCAGTATTTT

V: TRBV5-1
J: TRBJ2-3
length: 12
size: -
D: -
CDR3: CASRDDTDTQYF
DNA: TGCGCCAGCAGAGACGACACAGATACGCAGTATTTT

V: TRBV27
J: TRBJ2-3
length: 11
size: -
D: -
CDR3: CASSVRDTQYF
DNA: TGTGCCAGCAGTGTCCGGGATACGCAGTATTTT

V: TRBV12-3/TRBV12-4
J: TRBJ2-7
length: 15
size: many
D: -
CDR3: CASSRYRVSSYEQYF
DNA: TGTGCCAGCAGCCGGTACAGGGTATCGTCCTACGAGCAGTACTTC

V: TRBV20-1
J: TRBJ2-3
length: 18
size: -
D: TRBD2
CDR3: CSARVVWELAGSTDTQYF
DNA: TGCAGTGCTAGAGTCGTGTGGGAGCTAGCGGGGAGCACAGATACGCAGTATTTT

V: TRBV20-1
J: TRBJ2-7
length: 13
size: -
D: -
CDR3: CSARGPGTYEQDF
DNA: TGCAGTGCGAGAGGTCCGGGAACCTACGAGCAGGACTTC

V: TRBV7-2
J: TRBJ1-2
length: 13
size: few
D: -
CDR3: CASSPLSNYGYTF
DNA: TGTGCCAGCAGTCCACTATCCAACTATGGCTACACCTTC

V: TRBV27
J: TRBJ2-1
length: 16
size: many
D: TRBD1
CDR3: CASRGNRGQGAGKQFF
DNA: TGTGCCAGCAGAGGCAACCGGGGACAGGGGGCGGGTAAGCAGTTCTTC

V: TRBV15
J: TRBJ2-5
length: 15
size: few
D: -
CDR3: CATSRRGESLETQYF
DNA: TGTGCCACCAGCAGAAGGGGGGAGTCTTTGGAGACCCAGTACTTC

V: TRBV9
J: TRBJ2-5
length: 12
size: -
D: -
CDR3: CASSGPSREQYF
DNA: TGTGCCAGCAGCGGCCCTTCTAGGGAGCAGTACTTC

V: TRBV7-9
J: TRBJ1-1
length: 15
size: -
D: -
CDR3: CASSLLFRTGTEAFF
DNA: TGTGCCAGCAGCTTATTGTTCCGGACCGGCACTGAAGCTTTCTTT

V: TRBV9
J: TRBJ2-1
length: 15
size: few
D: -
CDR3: CASSVESVTYNEQFF
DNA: TGTGCCAGCAGCGTAGAGAGCGTAACCTACAATGAGCAGTTCTTC

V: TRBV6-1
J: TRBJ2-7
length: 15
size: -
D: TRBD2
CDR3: CASSEGLAGTYEQYF
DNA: TGTGCCAGCAGTGAAGGGTTAGCGGGAACCTACGAGCAGTACTTC

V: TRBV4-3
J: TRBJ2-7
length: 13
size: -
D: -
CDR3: CASSQDIQSEQYF
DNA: TGCGCCAGCAGCCAAGATATCCAGTCCGAGCAGTACTTC

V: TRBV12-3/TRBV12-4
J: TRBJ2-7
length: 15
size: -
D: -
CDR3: CANSSRGAHSYEQYF
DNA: TGTGCCAACAGTTCCAGGGGAGCCCACTCCTACGAGCAGTACTTC

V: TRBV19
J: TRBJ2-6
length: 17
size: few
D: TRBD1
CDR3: CASSIQGVDSGANVLTF
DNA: TGTGCCAGTAGTATACAGGGGGTTGATTCTGGGGCCAACGTCCTGACTTTC

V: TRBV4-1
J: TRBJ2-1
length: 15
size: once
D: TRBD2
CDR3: CASSPGGWEGDEQFF
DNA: TGTGCCAGCAGCCCGGGGGGGTGGGAGGGTGATGAGCAGTTCTTC

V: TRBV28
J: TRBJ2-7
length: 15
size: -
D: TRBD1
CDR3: CASRQGTGLGYEQYF
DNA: TGTGCCAGCAGGCAAGGGACAGGGTTGGGCTACGAGCAGTACTTC

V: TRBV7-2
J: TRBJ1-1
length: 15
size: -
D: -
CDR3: CASSLVMGAYTEAFF
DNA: TGTGCCAGCAGCTTAGTAATGGGGGCGTACACTGAAGCTTTCTTT

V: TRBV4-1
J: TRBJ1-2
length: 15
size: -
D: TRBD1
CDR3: CASSQPLGTDSGYTF
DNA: TGCGCCAGCAGCCAACCTCTCGGGACAGACAGCGGCTACACCTTC

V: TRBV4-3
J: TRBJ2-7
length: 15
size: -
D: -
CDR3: CASSQDSNYSYEQYF
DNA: TGCGCCAGCAGCCAAGATTCCAACTACTCCTACGAGCAGTACTTC

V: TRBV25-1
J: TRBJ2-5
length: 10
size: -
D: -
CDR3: CATIGETQYF
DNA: TGTGCCACCATCGGAGAGACCCAGTACTTC

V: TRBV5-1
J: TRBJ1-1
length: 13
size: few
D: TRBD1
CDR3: CASSLADRVEAFF
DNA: TGCGCCAGCAGCTTAGCGGACAGGGTTGAAGCTTTCTTT

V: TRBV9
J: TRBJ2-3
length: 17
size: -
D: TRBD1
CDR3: CASGAVGTGGSTDTQYF
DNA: TGTGCCAGCGGCGCAGTGGGGACAGGGGGTAGCACAGATACGCAGTATTTT

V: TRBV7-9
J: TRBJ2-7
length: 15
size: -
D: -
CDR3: CASSLVMGTSYEQYF
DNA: TGTGCCAGCAGCTTAGTTATGGGGACTTCCTACGAGCAGTACTTC

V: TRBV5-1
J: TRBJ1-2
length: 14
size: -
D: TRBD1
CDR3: CASALGTGVGGYTF
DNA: TGCGCCAGTGCATTAGGGACAGGGGTTGGTGGCTACACCTTC

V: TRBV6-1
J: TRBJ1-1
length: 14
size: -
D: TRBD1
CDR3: CASRGTGEGTEAFF
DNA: TGTGCCAGCAGGGGGACAGGGGAGGGCACTGAAGCTTTCTTT

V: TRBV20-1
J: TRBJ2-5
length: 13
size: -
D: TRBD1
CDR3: CSARTPGGWTQYF
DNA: TGCAGTGCTAGGACCCCAGGGGGATGGACCCAGTACTTC

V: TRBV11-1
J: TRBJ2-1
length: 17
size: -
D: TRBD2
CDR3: CASSPTSEAHSYNEQFF
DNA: TGTGCCAGCAGCCCAACTAGCGAGGCCCATTCCTACAATGAGCAGTTCTTC

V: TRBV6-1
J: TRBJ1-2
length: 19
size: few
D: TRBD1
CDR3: CASSGPRRTGEDANYGYTF
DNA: TGTGCCAGCAGCGGACCGAGAAGGACAGGGGAGGACGCCAACTATGGCTACACCTTC

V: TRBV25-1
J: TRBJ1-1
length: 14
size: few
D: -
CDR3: CASSETGRGTEAFF
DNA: TGTGCCAGCAGTGAGACAGGACGGGGCACTGAAGCTTTCTTT

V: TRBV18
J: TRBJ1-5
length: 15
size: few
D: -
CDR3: CASSPPGLEYQPQHF
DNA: TGTGCCAGCTCACCACCAGGGTTGGAGTATCAGCCCCAGCATTTT

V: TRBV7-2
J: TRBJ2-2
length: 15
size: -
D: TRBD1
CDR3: CASSVGTGRFGELFF
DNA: TGTGCCAGCAGCGTCGGGACAGGTCGTTTCGGGGAGCTGTTTTTT

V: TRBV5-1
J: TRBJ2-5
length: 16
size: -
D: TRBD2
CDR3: CVSSSIRLAGGNEQYF
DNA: TGCGTCAGCAGCTCAATCAGACTAGCGGGGGGGAATGAGCAGTACTTC

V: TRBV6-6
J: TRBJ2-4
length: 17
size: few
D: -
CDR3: CASSYRTDALAKNIQYF
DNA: TGTGCCAGCAGTTACCGTACAGATGCTTTAGCCAAAAACATTCAGTACTTC

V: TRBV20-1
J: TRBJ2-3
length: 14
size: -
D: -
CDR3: CSALNNPFTDTQYF
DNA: TGCAGTGCCCTAAATAACCCCTTCACAGATACGCAGTATTTT

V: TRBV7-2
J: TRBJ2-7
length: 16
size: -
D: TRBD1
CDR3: CASSREIGQGSYEQYF
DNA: TGTGCCAGCAGCCGAGAGATAGGACAGGGATCCTACGAGCAGTACTTC

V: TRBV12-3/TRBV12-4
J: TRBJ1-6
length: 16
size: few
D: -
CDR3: CASSLTAPRGNSPLHF
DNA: TGTGCCAGCAGTTTAACGGCCCCGAGGGGTAATTCACCCCTCCACTTT

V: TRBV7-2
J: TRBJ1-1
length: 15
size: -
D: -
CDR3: CASSLVWGFNTEAFF
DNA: TGTGCCAGCAGCTTAGTATGGGGGTTTAACACTGAAGCTTTCTTT

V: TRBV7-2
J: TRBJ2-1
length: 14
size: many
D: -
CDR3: CASSLAGRGVEQFF
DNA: TGTGCCAGCAGCTTAGCGGGTCGCGGGGTAGAGCAGTTCTTC

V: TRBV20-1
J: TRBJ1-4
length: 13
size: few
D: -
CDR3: CSALKGWGEKLFF
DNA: TGCAGTGCCCTCAAGGGGTGGGGGGAAAAACTGTTTTTT

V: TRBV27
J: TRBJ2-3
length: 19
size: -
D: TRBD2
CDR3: CASSLEARTSGGRPDTQYF
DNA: TGTGCCAGCAGTTTAGAGGCCAGGACTAGCGGGGGGAGGCCAGATACGCAGTATTTT

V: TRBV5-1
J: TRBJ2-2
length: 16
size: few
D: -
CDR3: CASSFSGSTNTGELFF
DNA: TGCGCCAGCAGTTTTTCGGGCAGCACGAACACCGGGGAGCTGTTTTTT

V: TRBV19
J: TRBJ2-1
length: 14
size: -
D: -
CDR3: CASSIWARDNEQFF
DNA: TGTGCCAGTAGTATTTGGGCCAGGGACAATGAGCAGTTCTTC

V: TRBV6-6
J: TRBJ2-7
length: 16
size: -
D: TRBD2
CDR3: CASSHSSAGGRNEQYF
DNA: TGTGCCAGCAGTCACTCATCGGCGGGGGGGAGGAACGAGCAGTACTTC

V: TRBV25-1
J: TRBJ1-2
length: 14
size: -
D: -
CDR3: CASTPTAGAYGYTF
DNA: TGTGCCAGCACCCCAACCGCAGGGGCTTATGGCTACACCTTC